These T cell receptor beta chains were read from a single sample in a study of blood T cell repertoires in COVID-19. Produced via immunoSEQ multiplex PCR; TCRdb's table is partial and in-frame only. The sample consists of around 220,000 clones, approximately 84% of them appearing once. The sample taken for sequencing was peripheral blood. The receptors here all came from a woman of 80 years or more with COVID-19, enrolled during active disease. The CDR3 runs from the conserved cysteine through the conserved F or W. D genes are given only for firm matches. Some rows have no size entry. The others give once, few or many, or a class for an expanded clone.

v_call	j_call	d_call	clone_size	cdr3_nt	cdr3_aa
TRBV28	TRBJ1-4	-	few	TGTGCCAGCAGCTGGCCGAGGGAGGCTCCTAATGAAAAACTGTTTTTT	CASSWPREAPNEKLFF
TRBV5-1	TRBJ2-3	-	-	TGCGCCAGCAGCTTGGCGGGAGCGGGTAGCACAGATACGCAGTATTTT	CASSLAGAGSTDTQYF
TRBV5-1	TRBJ2-5	TRBD2	-	TGCGCCAGCAGCTTGGAAGCGGGGGGGCCTTTGAACTTC	CASSLEAGGPLNF
TRBV5-5	TRBJ1-1	-	-	TGTGCCAGCAGCTTGGAGGCAGGTTTGAACACTGAAGCTTTCTTT	CASSLEAGLNTEAFF
TRBV15	TRBJ2-7	-	-	TGTGCCACCAGGCGGGGGCGCGAAACAGGAGAGCAGTACTTC	CATRRGRETGEQYF
TRBV3-1/TRBV3-2	TRBJ1-1	-	-	TGTGCCAGCAGCCAAGTGAGAGGGGGCACTGAAGCTTTCTTT	CASSQVRGGTEAFF
TRBV6-5	TRBJ1-2	TRBD1	-	TGTGCCAGCGGACAGGGACCCTCCTATGGCTACACCTTC	CASGQGPSYGYTF
TRBV6-2/TRBV6-3	TRBJ2-1	TRBD1	-	TGTGCCAGCAGCTCCGGGACAGCCACCTACAATGAGCAGTTCTTC	CASSSGTATYNEQFF
TRBV5-1	TRBJ1-1	TRBD1	few	TGCGCCAGCAGCCCGGCGACAGGGTCGGTCGCTGAAGCTTTCTTT	CASSPATGSVAEAFF
TRBV4-1	TRBJ1-2	-	-	TGCGCCAGCAGCCAAGACCTATCCGGCTACACCTTC	CASSQDLSGYTF
TRBV2	TRBJ1-5	-	-	TGTGCCAGCAGTGAGTTCGGTCAGGGCAATCAGCCCCAGCATTTT	CASSEFGQGNQPQHF
TRBV3-1/TRBV3-2	TRBJ2-1	TRBD2	few	TGTGCCAGCAGCAGACCTAGCGGCCGAAACAATGAGCAGTTCTTC	CASSRPSGRNNEQFF
TRBV9	TRBJ2-1	-	-	TGTGCCAGCAGCGACCTCCCGACTAGGGGAGGTCCTGAGCAGTTCTTC	CASSDLPTRGGPEQFF
TRBV6-6	TRBJ1-3	-	-	TGTGCCAGCACGGGGGGGGGAGGGAGCGGAAACACCATATATTTT	CASTGGGGSGNTIYF
TRBV6-5	TRBJ1-2	-	-	TGTGCCAGCAGTCCAGCGGGCTATGGCTACACCTTC	CASSPAGYGYTF
TRBV6-5	TRBJ1-6	TRBD1	few	TGTGCCAGCAGCCCCGGGACAGGGGGCTTTGCACCCCTCCACTTT	CASSPGTGGFAPLHF
TRBV5-1	TRBJ2-5	-	-	TGCGCCAGCAGAAGTCTACCCCAAGAGACCCAGTACTTC	CASRSLPQETQYF
TRBV2	TRBJ2-2	TRBD2	-	TGTGCCAGCAGTCGGTCTAGCGGGGCCACCGGGGAGCTGTTTTTT	CASSRSSGATGELFF
TRBV5-1	TRBJ2-3	-	-	TGCGCCAGCAGCTTGGGCAGGGATAGCACAGATACGCAGTATTTT	CASSLGRDSTDTQYF
TRBV27	TRBJ2-7	-	many	TGTGCCAGCAGTTCGGGACAATTCTACGAGCAGTACTTC	CASSSGQFYEQYF
TRBV12-3/TRBV12-4	TRBJ2-7	TRBD1	-	TGTGCCAGCAGTTTTGGGGACAGATACGAGCAGTATTTC	CASSFGDRYEQYF
TRBV12-3/TRBV12-4	TRBJ2-7	TRBD2	-	TGTGCCAGCAGTGGGAGGGATTACGAGCAGTACTTC	CASSGRDYEQYF
TRBV5-5	TRBJ1-1	TRBD1	-	TGTGCCAGCAGCGGACAGGGTATTTCTGAAGCTTTCTTT	CASSGQGISEAFF
TRBV20-1	TRBJ1-5	-	-	TGCAGTGCGGTGGGCCCGCCCCAGCATTTT	CSAVGPPQHF
TRBV4-1	TRBJ2-5	-	once	TGCGCCAGCAGCCAAATTGGACTAGAGACCCAGTACTTC	CASSQIGLETQYF
TRBV4-1	TRBJ1-5	-	-	TGCGCCAGCAGCCAAGATTTAGGGATGGGAGCCAATCAGCCCCAGCATTTT	CASSQDLGMGANQPQHF
TRBV5-1	TRBJ2-6	-	-	TGCGCCAGCAGCTCGCGGGCCCGAACCTTCTCTGGGGCCAACGTCCTGACTTTC	CASSSRARTFSGANVLTF
TRBV5-5	TRBJ1-2	-	-	TGTGCCAGCAGCTTGGAGGCAGGCTATGGCTACACCTTC	CASSLEAGYGYTF
TRBV4-1	TRBJ1-5	-	-	TGCGCCAGCAGCGACACGGAACAACCCCAGCATTTT	CASSDTEQPQHF
TRBV21-1	TRBJ1-1	-	once	TGTGCCAGCAGCACTAACAGGGAGATAGAGGTTACCACTGAAGCTTTCTTT	CASSTNREIEVTTEAFF
TRBV28	TRBJ2-4	TRBD2	-	TGTGCCAGCAGTAGACCCACCGGACTAGCGGGATCGAACATTCAGTACTTC	CASSRPTGLAGSNIQYF
TRBV7-8	TRBJ1-5	TRBD1	-	TGTGCCAGCAGCGCGACAGGGCTCAGAAGCAATCAGCCCCAGCATTTT	CASSATGLRSNQPQHF
TRBV18	TRBJ1-1	-	-	TGTGCCAGCTCACTAGGCCCCCTCCTCCCCTCCGTTGAGGGCACTGAAGCTTTCTTT	CASSLGPLLPSVEGTEAFF
TRBV5-1	TRBJ1-6	TRBD1	-	TGCGCCAGCAAACAGGGACAGACCAATTCACCCCTCCACTTT	CASKQGQTNSPLHF
TRBV6-5	TRBJ2-7	-	once	TGTGCCAGCAGTACCGGAACAGGGCACGCGGAGCAGTACTTC	CASSTGTGHAEQYF
TRBV6-5	TRBJ2-2	-	-	TGTGCCAGCAGTTACTCGAGGACACTCAACACCGGGGAGCTGTTTTTT	CASSYSRTLNTGELFF
TRBV28	TRBJ2-7	TRBD1	few	TGTGCCAGCAGAGGGGGACAGGGTAGTGAGCAGTACTTC	CASRGGQGSEQYF
TRBV20-1	TRBJ2-5	-	-	TGCAGTGCAATTCGAGAGACCCAGTACTTC	CSAIRETQYF
TRBV20-1	TRBJ2-1	-	-	TGCAGTGCCGGGACTGTGAATGAGCAGTTCTTC	CSAGTVNEQFF
TRBV19	TRBJ2-7	TRBD2	-	TGTGCCAGTAGTATATTCCTAGCGGGCTCCTACGAGCAGTACTTC	CASSIFLAGSYEQYF
TRBV5-1	TRBJ1-1	-	-	TGCGCCAGCAGCTTTGGGGGCGCGCGTAGCACTGAAGCTTTCTTT	CASSFGGARSTEAFF
TRBV6-5	TRBJ1-2	-	once	TGTGCCAGCACCGACTGGTCGGCTGGCTACACCTTC	CASTDWSAGYTF
TRBV19	TRBJ2-2	TRBD1	-	TGTGCCAGTAGTATCAGGGGGCGGGGGAACACCGGGGAGCTGTTTTTT	CASSIRGRGNTGELFF
TRBV6-4	TRBJ2-1	TRBD2	-	TGTGCCAGCAGCGCCCTGGCGGGGGGGGACTACAATGAGCAGTTCTTC	CASSALAGGDYNEQFF
TRBV5-1	TRBJ1-5	-	-	TGCGCCAGCAGTTCGGGGGACCTCAATCAGCCCCAGCATTTT	CASSSGDLNQPQHF
TRBV9	TRBJ1-3	-	-	TGTGCCAGCACCACGGGGGGGTTAGCTGGAAACACCATATATTTT	CASTTGGLAGNTIYF
TRBV3-1/TRBV3-2	TRBJ2-5	TRBD1	-	TGTGCCAGCGAACGACAGGGAGTAGAGACCCAGTACTTC	CASERQGVETQYF
TRBV25-1	TRBJ1-2	-	-	TGTGCCAGCAGTGTCGACTCTCGCTACACCTTC	CASSVDSRYTF
TRBV5-1	TRBJ1-1	-	-	TGCGCCAGCAGCTTGGGAGGGTTCACTGAAGCTTTCTTT	CASSLGGFTEAFF
TRBV28	TRBJ2-7	-	-	TGTGCCAGCAGGGAAACGGGACGGAGGACTATTCTCCACGAGCAGTACTTC	CASRETGRRTILHEQYF
TRBV11-2	TRBJ2-7	TRBD1	-	TGTGCCAGCAGCCATATACGGGACAGGGGCTACGAGCAGTACTTC	CASSHIRDRGYEQYF
TRBV6-5	TRBJ1-2	TRBD1	-	TGTGCCAGCAGTCGGGGAGGGACAGGATATGGCTACACCTTC	CASSRGGTGYGYTF
TRBV2	TRBJ2-5	TRBD2	-	TGTGCCAGCAGTGGGCCTAGCGGGAGGGAAGAGACCCAGTACTTC	CASSGPSGREETQYF
TRBV30	TRBJ2-7	-	once	TGTGCCTGTCCCTCCCCCCTCCACTCGTACGAGCAGTACTTC	CACPSPLHSYEQYF
TRBV5-4	TRBJ2-3	TRBD2	-	TGTGCCAGCAGCCTGACTAGCGGAACAGATACGCAGTATTTT	CASSLTSGTDTQYF
TRBV19	TRBJ2-6	TRBD2	-	TGTGCCAGTAGCGTGGGGGGGACTGGGGCCAACGTCCTGACTTTC	CASSVGGTGANVLTF
TRBV19	TRBJ2-7	TRBD2	-	TGTGCCAGTAGTTCTCGGACTAGTTTGTTTCTGGACGAGCAGTACTTC	CASSSRTSLFLDEQYF
TRBV18	TRBJ1-2	-	-	TGTGCCAGCTCACCATCCGTAGGGGTGGGAGGCTACACCTTC	CASSPSVGVGGYTF
TRBV11-3	TRBJ1-1	-	-	TGTGCCAGCAGCCTAAACGTGGTAGATGAAGCTTTCTTT	CASSLNVVDEAFF
TRBV5-1	TRBJ2-7	TRBD1	-	TGCGCCAGCAGCGCCAGACAGGGCTACGAGCAGTACTTC	CASSARQGYEQYF